This T cell receptor (beta chain) was sequenced in a study of blood T cell repertoires in COVID-19. Overall study: COVID-19 samples from acute and convalescent phases originated in the United States, Italy and Spain.

Germline CDR1 and CDR2: SNHLY and FYNNEI. The V end lost 2 bases, the J end lost 6 bases, and 13 bases lay between the germline ends. This CDR3 has 15 amino acids. In the source study's methods: Nucleated cell number was recorded as an estimate derived from reference gene primer amplification. Produced via immunoSEQ multiplex PCR; TCRdb's table is partial and in-frame only. V, J and clone size derive from that table, while D and trimming were established from the DNA sequence. The repertoire has about 220,000 clones, 84% of them found once; the top ten carry around 9.5%. The receptor was isolated from a man aged 50-59 years with active or convalescent COVID-19. The chain recombines TRBV2 with TRBJ2-2, with D perhaps matching TRBD1 (5 bases). Sequencing was done on a sample of peripheral blood. The CDR3 protein is CASSEQGPMAGELFF. For the CDR3, the DNA is TGTGCCAGCAGTGAACAGGGCCCCATGGCCGGGGAGCTGTTTTTT.